The TCR beta chain described here comes from a study of blood T cell repertoires in COVID-19. Looking at the study overall: PBMCs, B-cell-depleted T cells, or T cells provided the cDNA or gDNA that made up the material.

Sequencing was performed with immunoSEQ multiplex PCR; in TCRdb, only in-frame clones are kept and a portion is missing. Of fewer than 200,000 clones in the sample, around 85% were seen once. The CDR3 is 16 amino acids. The germline V gene has CDR1 SGHVS and CDR2 FQNEAQ. J gave up 6 bases and V 2 bases, and 9 bases lay outside the gene matches. This clonotype originated in a man in his sixties who had recovered from COVID-19. The chain couples TRBV7-8 to TRBJ2-2; 7 bases fit TRBD2. Sequencing was carried out using peripheral blood. Here the CDR3 DNA reads TGTGCCAGCAGCTTAAGGTCTGCGGGGGTTGCCGGGGAGCTGTTTTTT. It specifies CASSLRSAGVAGELFF.